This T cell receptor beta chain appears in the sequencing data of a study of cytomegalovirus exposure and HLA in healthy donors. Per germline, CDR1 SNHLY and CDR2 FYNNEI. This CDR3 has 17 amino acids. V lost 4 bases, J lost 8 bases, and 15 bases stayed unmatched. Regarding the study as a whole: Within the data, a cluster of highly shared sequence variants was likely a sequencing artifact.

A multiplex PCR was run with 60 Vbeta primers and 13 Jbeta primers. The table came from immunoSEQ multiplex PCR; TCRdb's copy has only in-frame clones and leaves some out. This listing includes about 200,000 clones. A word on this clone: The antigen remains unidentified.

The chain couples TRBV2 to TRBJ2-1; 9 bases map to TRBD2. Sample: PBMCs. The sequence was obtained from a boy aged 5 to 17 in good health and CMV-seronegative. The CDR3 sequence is CASSVGSGGSLGDEQFF. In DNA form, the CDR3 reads TGTGCCAGCAGTGTAGGAAGCGGGGGGTCTCTTGGGGATGAGCAGTTCTTC.